What follows are 25 T cell receptor beta chains derived from one specimen sequenced in a study of blood T cells in healthy people across ages (dated by TCRdb to the mid-2010s). Library creation used 5' RACE. The sequencer was an Illumina HiSeq 2500. A second roughly 6 to 12 cycle PCR used a sample-barcoded 5' primer and a J-beta primer mix. In-frame beta chains were kept once TCRdb had trimmed the public reads at Q25 with fastp and called clones with MiXCR. Every distinct CDR3 protein forms one entry, paired with its most common genes and DNA. Present in this sample are some 800,000 distinct CDR3 sequences, roughly 25% of which were seen just once. The top ten clones comprise approximately 4% of the sample. These data also featured in a second study, about T cells of mothers and their children.

The source material was blood. The receptors were gathered from a boy younger than 18 in good health.

The gene calls are TRBV5-1 and TRBJ2-1; TRBD2 aligns across 7 bases. V was clipped by 2 bases and J by 4 bases; unmatched bases: 6. The CDR3 sequence is 15 residues long. The germline V gene encodes CDR1 SGHRS and CDR2 YFSETQ. CDR3 amino acids: CASSFVTGGYNEQFF. The DNA of the CDR3 is TGCGCCAGCAGCTTTGTGACGGGGGGTTACAATGAGCAGTTCTTC.

The chain employs TRBV27 and TRBJ1-5; perhaps TRBD1 as D (5 bases). Germline loops: CDR1 MNHEY, CDR2 SMNVEV (reference sequence). Trimming stripped 4 bases from V and 1 base from J, with 8 bases between. The CDR3 sequence is 14 residues long. The CDR3 DNA reads TGTGCCAGCAGTTGGGACGGGAGCAATCAGCCCCAGCATTTT. Translated, it gives CASSWDGSNQPQHF.

This clonotype was observed a few times. The chain has TRBV20-1 and TRBJ2-1, with a tentative D call TRBD1 (6 bases). The CDR3 length is 13 residues. The V gene lost 3 bases and the J gene lost 3 bases, with 9 bases spanning the gap. CDR1 is DFQATT, CDR2 SNEGSKA, per germline (reference sequence). Written as DNA, the CDR3 is TGCAGTGCTAGCGAGGACAGCTACAATGAGCAGTTCTTC. As protein: CSASEDSYNEQFF.

The chain links TRBV27 to TRBJ2-2; the D gene is possibly TRBD1 (6 bases). The length of the CDR3 is 16 residues. From germline, CDR1 is MNHEY and CDR2 SMNVEV (reference sequence). Trimming left V 8 bases short and J 4 bases short, with 20 bases between. CDR3 sequence: CASQKRGQWGTGELFF. In nucleotides, the CDR3 is TGTGCCAGCCAGAAACGAGGACAGTGGGGCACCGGGGAGCTGTTTTTT.

This clonotype appeared once. This CDR3 is missing its conserved last phenylalanine or tryptophan, likely due to a read error. The gene calls are TRBV3-1 and TRBJ2-7; a weak D match, TRBD1 (7 bases). This CDR3 comprises 15 residues. CDR1 and CDR2 (germline): LGHDT, YNNKEL (reference sequence). CDR3 loop: CANSQPTGRSYEQYS. The CDR3 DNA is TGTGCCAACAGCCAACCGACAGGGAGGTCCTACGAGCAGTACTCC.

The chain links TRBV7-6 to TRBJ2-7; no firm D call. The V and J ends lost 5 bases and 0 bases respectively, with 8 bases between them. Germline V lookup: CDR1 SGHVS, CDR2 FNYEAQ. The CDR3 has 13 residues. CDR3: CASSPDPSYEQYF. For the CDR3, the DNA is TGTGCCAGCAGCCCGGATCCCTCCTACGAGCAGTACTTC.

The rearrangement uses TRBV7-8 and TRBJ2-7, with D possibly matching TRBD1 (6 bases). The CDR3 covers 12 residues. V was trimmed by 8 bases and J by 4 bases, leaving 12 bases between them. Germline CDR1 is SGHVS and CDR2 is FQNEAQ. The CDR3 loop reads CASVDRRYEQYF. As DNA, the CDR3 is TGTGCCAGCGTAGACAGGCGGTACGAGCAGTACTTC.

The sample holds one count of this clonotype. The chain couples TRBV19 to TRBJ2-7; 8 bases map to TRBD1. The CDR3 consists of 13 residues. Germline V lookup: CDR1 LNHDA, CDR2 SQIVND (reference sequence). Unmatched junction bases numbered 3, after V lost 3 bases and J lost 5 bases. CDR3 loop: CASSIPTGDEQYF. CDR3 coding DNA: TGTGCCAGTAGTATTCCGACAGGGGACGAGCAGTACTTC.

This clonotype was detected a few times. The chain recombines TRBV20-1 with TRBJ2-5; 8 bases line up with TRBD1. V was pared by 0 bases and J by 1 base, with 4 bases of the junction left unmatched. Germline-derived CDR1 and CDR2 are DFQATT and SNEGSKA (reference sequence). The CDR3 covers 15 residues. CDR3 amino acids: CSARDPDRVQETQYF. As DNA, the CDR3 is TGCAGTGCTAGAGATCCGGACAGGGTCCAAGAGACCCAGTACTTC.

The V and J genes are TRBV7-2 and TRBJ2-5; the D is unclear. Judging by the DNA end, TRBJ2-7 fits better; the J call may be wrong. CDR3 length: 16 amino acids. Germline-derived CDR1 and CDR2 are SGHTA and FQGNSA. CDR3: CASSLFQPGLGYEQYF. CDR3 nucleotide sequence: TGTGCCAGCAGCTTATTTCAGCCGGGTCTGGGCTACGAGCAGTACTTC.

This clonotype was seen only once. The chain couples TRBV7-2 to TRBJ2-7, with 8 bases lining up with TRBD1. V was clipped by 9 bases and J by 3 bases; unmatched bases: 7. The V gene's germline CDR1 is SGHTA and CDR2 FQGNSA. The CDR3 covers 13 residues. DNA for the CDR3: TGTGCCAGTGCAGGGGGCCCTTACTACGAGCAGTACTTC. This encodes CASAGGPYYEQYF.

V usage is TRBV3-1 and J usage is TRBJ1-2; D unresolved. The V gene's germline CDR1 is LGHDT and CDR2 YNNKEL (reference sequence). The CDR3 is 13 amino acids. V was cut by 6 bases and J by 3 bases, with 11 bases left in between. The CDR3 spells CASSQDADYGYTF. The CDR3 DNA reads as TGTGCCAGCAGTCAGGACGCGGACTATGGCTACACCTTC.

The chain links TRBV27 to TRBJ1-2, with TRBD1 identical over 7 bases. CDR1 is MNHEY and CDR2 is SMNVEV in the germline V gene (reference sequence). Germline trimming cut 2 bases from V and 3 bases from J; bases unmatched to any gene: 3. The CDR3 covers 14 residues. The CDR3 spells CASSLGGQHYGYTF. CDR3 sequence (DNA): TGTGCCAGCAGTTTAGGGGGACAGCACTATGGCTACACCTTC.

This clonotype has more than one count but fewer than ten. The chain joins TRBV4-3 to TRBJ1-5; D possibly corresponds to TRBD1 (5 bases). V was clipped by 0 bases and J by 11 bases, with 14 bases between them. This CDR3 has 14 residues. Germline V gene sequence: CDR1 LGHNA, CDR2 YSLEER. This CDR3 reads CASSQDRGVSAQHF. In DNA form, the CDR3 reads TGCGCCAGCAGCCAAGATCGGGGGGTTTCGGCCCAGCATTTT.

This clonotype was seen more than once but under ten times. This chain links TRBV29-1 with TRBJ2-5; D possibly corresponds to TRBD2 (5 bases). The DNA matches TRBJ2-1 better at its end, which makes the J call doubtful. CDR3 length: 12 amino acids. Germline assignment: CDR1 SQVTM and CDR2 ANQGSEA. CDR3 in amino acids: CSVGVHYGEQFF. The CDR3 bases are TGCAGCGTCGGGGTTCACTACGGTGAGCAGTTCTTC.

The chain employs TRBV7-8 and TRBJ1-1; no firm D call. The V end lost 1 base, the J end lost 3 bases, and 9 bases lay between the germline ends. The CDR3 runs to 14 residues. Germline loops: CDR1 SGHVS, CDR2 FQNEAQ. The DNA of the CDR3 is TGTGCCAGCAGCTTAGGGCTGCGCGACACTGAAGCTTTCTTT. This translates into CASSLGLRDTEAFF. The full variable domain, rest sourced from reference TRBV7-8 and TRBJ1-1, is GAGVSQSPRYKVAKRGQDVALRCDPISGHVSLFWYQQALGQGPEFLTYFQNEAQLDKSGLPSDRFFAERPEGSVSTLKIQRTQQEDSAVYLCASSLGLRDTEAFFGQGTRLTVV.

The table lists this clonotype with a few counts. The V and J genes are TRBV5-5 and TRBJ2-1; no clear D. Trimming pared 2 bases from V and 0 bases from J, leaving 9 bases between. CDR1 SGHKS and CDR2 YYEKEE come from the germline V gene (reference sequence). CDR3 length: 15 amino acids. The CDR3 DNA is TGTGCCAGCAGCTTCTCCCCGAGCTCCTACAATGAGCAGTTCTTC. As protein: CASSFSPSSYNEQFF.

The chain joins TRBV27 to TRBJ2-1, with 10 bases matching TRBD2. Per the germline V gene, CDR1 is MNHEY and CDR2 is SMNVEV (reference sequence). V lost 7 bases and J lost 2; bases outside the gene matches: 5. The CDR3 has 15 residues. DNA of the CDR3: TGTGCCAGCATGGGAGCGGGGGGGGCCTACAATGAGCAGTTCTTC. Translated: CASMGAGGAYNEQFF.

This chain connects TRBV6-5 to TRBJ1-6; no firm D call. The germline V gene has CDR1 MNHEY and CDR2 SVGAGI. The V end was cut by 1 base, the J end by 9 bases, with 13 bases between. CDR3 length: 15 amino acids. The CDR3 DNA follows: TGTGCCAGCAGTTACTACCATCCGACTAGTTCACCCCTCCACTTT. This translates into CASSYYHPTSSPLHF.

The chain uses TRBV7-2 and TRBJ1-4; no clear D. The CDR3 loop spans 15 amino acids. V lost 4 bases and J lost 0, with 9 bases in between. Looked up from germline, CDR1 is SGHTA and CDR2 is FQGNSA. This CDR3 reads CASSSPDPTNEKLFF. The CDR3 nucleotides read TGTGCCAGCAGCTCCCCCGATCCAACTAATGAAAAACTGTTTTTT.

This clonotype was detected a few times. This chain links TRBV29-1 with TRBJ2-7; TRBD2 matches at 8 bases. V trimming: 4 bases; J trimming: 0 bases; junction bases outside the gene matches: 8. Germline lookup yields CDR1 SQVTM and CDR2 ANQGSEA. This CDR3 region has 15 residues. CDR3: CSVAPTSGLSYEQYF. The CDR3 bases are TGCAGCGTTGCCCCCACTAGCGGCCTCTCCTACGAGCAGTACTTC.

This clonotype was detected a few times. The J gene is TRBJ2-3, the V gene TRBV6-5, with 7 bases fitting TRBD1. V dropped 0 bases and J dropped 5; count of bases not matched to a gene: 11. Germline lookup yields CDR1 MNHEY and CDR2 SVGAGI. The CDR3 spans 17 residues. This CDR3 is CASSYSRDRLTRDTQYF. CDR3 bases: TGTGCCAGCAGTTACTCGAGGGACAGACTCACGAGAGATACGCAGTATTTT.

In its sample, this clonotype was seen a few times. CDR3 residues: CASRGGPEETQYF. The CDR3 coding sequence is TGTGCCAGCAGGGGGGGCCCGGAGGAGACCCAGTACTTC. The J gene is TRBJ2-1, the V gene TRBV7-2, with D perhaps being TRBD1 or TRBD2 (6 bases each). The J call is uncertain, as TRBJ2-5 better fits the DNA end. Germline V gene data show CDR1 as SGHTA and CDR2 as FQGNSA. The CDR3 length is 13 residues.

The V and J genes are TRBV5-1 and TRBJ2-3; D is undetermined. The CDR3 contains 14 residues. V was pared by 0 bases and J by 2 bases, with 7 bases between. Germline V gene data show CDR1 as SGHRS and CDR2 as YFSETQ. The CDR3 DNA reads as TGCGCCAGCAGCTTGGTTCGGTCCACAGATACGCAGTATTTT. It translates to CASSLVRSTDTQYF.

The chain combines TRBV20-1 with TRBJ2-5; 13 bases are a match to TRBD2. This CDR3 is 14 amino acids long. The junction had 3 bases not matched to a gene; V was cut back by 5 bases and J by 3 bases. Germline V lookup: CDR1 DFQATT, CDR2 SNEGSKA (reference sequence). The CDR3 here is CSAGTSGNKETQYF. For the CDR3, the DNA is TGCAGTGCTGGGACTAGCGGGAACAAAGAGACCCAGTACTTC.